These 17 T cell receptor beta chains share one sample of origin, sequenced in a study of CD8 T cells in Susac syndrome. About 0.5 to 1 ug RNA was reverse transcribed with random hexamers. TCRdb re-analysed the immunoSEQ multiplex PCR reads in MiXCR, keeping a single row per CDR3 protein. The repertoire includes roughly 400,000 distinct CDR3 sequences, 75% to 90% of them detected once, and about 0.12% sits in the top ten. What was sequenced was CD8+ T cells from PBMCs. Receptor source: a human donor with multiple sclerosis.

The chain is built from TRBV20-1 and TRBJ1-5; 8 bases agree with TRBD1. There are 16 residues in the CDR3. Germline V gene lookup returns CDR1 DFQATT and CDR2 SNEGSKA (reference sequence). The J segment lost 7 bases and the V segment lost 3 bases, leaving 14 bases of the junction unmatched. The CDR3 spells CSASLQGGTGRQPQHF. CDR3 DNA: TGCAGTGCTAGTCTACAGGGGGGTACAGGGAGGCAGCCCCAGCATTTT.

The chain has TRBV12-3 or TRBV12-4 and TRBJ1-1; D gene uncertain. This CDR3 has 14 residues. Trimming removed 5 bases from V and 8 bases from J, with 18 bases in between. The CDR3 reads CASSTTTGRAEAFF. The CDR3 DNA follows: TGTGCCAGCAGTACTACGACGGGTAGGGCGGAAGCTTTCTTT.

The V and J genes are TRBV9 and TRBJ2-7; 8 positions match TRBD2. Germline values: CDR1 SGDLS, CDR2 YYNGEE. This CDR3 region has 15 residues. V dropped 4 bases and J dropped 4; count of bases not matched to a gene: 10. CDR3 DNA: TGTGCCAGCAGCCCTCTTCGGGAGGGCATGTACGAGCAGTACTTC. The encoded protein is CASSPLREGMYEQYF.

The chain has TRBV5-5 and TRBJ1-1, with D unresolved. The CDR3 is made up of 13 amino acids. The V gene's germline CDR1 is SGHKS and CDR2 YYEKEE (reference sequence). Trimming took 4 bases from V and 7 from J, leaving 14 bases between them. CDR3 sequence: CASSPHYYDEAFF. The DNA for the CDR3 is TGTGCCAGCAGCCCTCATTATTATGATGAAGCTTTCTTT.

The CDR3 protein is CSVQSPEAFF. The CDR3 bases are TGCAGCGTCCAAAGCCCCGAAGCTTTCTTT. The gene calls are TRBV29-1 and TRBJ1-1; D ambiguous. V lost 6 bases to trimming and J lost 8 bases, with 10 bases between them. CDR1 is SQVTM and CDR2 is ANQGSEA in the germline V gene. The CDR3 extends over 10 amino acids.

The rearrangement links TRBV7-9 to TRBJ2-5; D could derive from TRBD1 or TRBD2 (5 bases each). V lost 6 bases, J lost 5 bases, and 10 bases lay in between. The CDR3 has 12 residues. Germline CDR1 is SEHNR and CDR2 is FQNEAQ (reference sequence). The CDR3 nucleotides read TGTGCCAGCAGTCGGGACCGGGAGACCCAGTACTTC. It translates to CASSRDRETQYF.

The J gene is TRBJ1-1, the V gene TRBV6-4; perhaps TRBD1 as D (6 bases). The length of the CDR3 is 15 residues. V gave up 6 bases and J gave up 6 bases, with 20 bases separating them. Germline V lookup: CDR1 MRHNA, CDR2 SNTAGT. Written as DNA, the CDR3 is TGTGCCAGCAGGCCGGGACACGGAGCCTTCTCTGAAGCTTTCTTT. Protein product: CASRPGHGAFSEAFF.

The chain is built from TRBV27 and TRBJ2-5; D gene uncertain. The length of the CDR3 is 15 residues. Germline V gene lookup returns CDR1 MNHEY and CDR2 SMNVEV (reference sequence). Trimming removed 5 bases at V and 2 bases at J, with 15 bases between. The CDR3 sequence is CASSSRPELQETQYF. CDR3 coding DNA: TGTGCCAGCAGTAGTCGGCCAGAACTACAAGAGACCCAGTACTTC.

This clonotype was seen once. The CDR3 DNA reads as TGTGCCAGCAGCTTAGAGAGTTCTCTAGCGGGAGGCGGGAATGAGCAGTTCTTC. Its protein is CASSLESSLAGGGNEQFF. The chain joins TRBV7-3 to TRBJ2-1; 11 nucleotides line up with TRBD2. Germline loops: CDR1 SGHTA, CDR2 FQGTGA. V lost 2 bases and J lost 7; bases outside the gene matches: 13. This CDR3 has 18 amino acids.

The CDR3 spells CASSLTGQTNTEAFF. The CDR3, as DNA: TGTGCCAGCAGTTTGACGGGACAGACGAACACTGAAGCTTTCTTT. The V call is TRBV6-2 or TRBV6-3, the J call TRBJ1-1, with 7 bases aligning to TRBD1. This CDR3 has 15 residues. With 4 bases clipped from V and 1 base from J, the junction kept 6 bases outside the gene matches. CDR1 is MNHEY and CDR2 is SVGEGT in the germline V gene.

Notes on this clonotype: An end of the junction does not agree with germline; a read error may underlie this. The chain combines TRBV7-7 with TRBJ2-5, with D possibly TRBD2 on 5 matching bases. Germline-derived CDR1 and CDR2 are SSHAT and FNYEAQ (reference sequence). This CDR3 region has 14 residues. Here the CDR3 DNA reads TGTGCTAGCAGCTTGTTTGGCGGGCAAGAGACCCAGTACTTC. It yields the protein CASSLFGGQETQYF.

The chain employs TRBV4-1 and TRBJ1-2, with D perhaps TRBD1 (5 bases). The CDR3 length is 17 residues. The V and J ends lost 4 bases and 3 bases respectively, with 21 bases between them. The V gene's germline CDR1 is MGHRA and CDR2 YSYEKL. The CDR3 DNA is TGCGCCAGCAGCCCGGTCCAGGGTCCCGTCGTGTACTATGGCTACACCTTC. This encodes CASSPVQGPVVYYGYTF.

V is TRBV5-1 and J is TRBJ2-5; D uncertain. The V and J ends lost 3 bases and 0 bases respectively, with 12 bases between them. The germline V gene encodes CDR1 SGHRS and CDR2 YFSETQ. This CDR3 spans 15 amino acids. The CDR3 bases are TGCGCCAGCAGCTACACCTCCCCGAACCAAGAGACCCAGTACTTC. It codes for CASSYTSPNQETQYF. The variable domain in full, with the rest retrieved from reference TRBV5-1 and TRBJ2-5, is KAGVTQTPRYLIKTRGQQVTLSCSPISGHRSVSWYQQTPGQGLQFLFEYFSETQRNKGNFPGRFSGRQFSNSRSEMNVSTLELGDSALYLCASSYTSPNQETQYFGPGTRLLVL.

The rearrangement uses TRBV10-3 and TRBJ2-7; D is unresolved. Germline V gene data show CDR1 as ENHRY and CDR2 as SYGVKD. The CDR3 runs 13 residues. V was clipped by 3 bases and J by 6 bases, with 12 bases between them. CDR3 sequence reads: CAISEDNSLEQYF. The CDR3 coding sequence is TGTGCCATCAGTGAAGACAATTCTCTCGAGCAGTACTTC.

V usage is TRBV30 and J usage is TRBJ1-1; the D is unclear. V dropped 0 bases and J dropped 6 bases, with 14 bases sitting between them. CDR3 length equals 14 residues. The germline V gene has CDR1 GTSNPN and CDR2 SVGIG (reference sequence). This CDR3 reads CAWSVGPPVAEAFF. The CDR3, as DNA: TGTGCCTGGAGTGTAGGACCCCCGGTAGCTGAAGCTTTCTTT.

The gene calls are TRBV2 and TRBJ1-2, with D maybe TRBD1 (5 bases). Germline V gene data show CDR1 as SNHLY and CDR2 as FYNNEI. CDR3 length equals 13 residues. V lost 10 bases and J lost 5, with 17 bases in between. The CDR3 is CATWRGVEYGYTF. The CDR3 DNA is TGTGCCACATGGAGGGGCGTAGAGTATGGCTACACCTTC.

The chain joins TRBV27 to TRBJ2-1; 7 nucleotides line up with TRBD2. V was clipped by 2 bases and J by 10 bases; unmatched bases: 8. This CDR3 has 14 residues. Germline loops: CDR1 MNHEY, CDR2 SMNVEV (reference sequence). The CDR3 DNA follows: TGTGCCAGCAGTTTAGCGGGAGAAACCCCCGAGCAGTTCTTC. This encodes CASSLAGETPEQFF.